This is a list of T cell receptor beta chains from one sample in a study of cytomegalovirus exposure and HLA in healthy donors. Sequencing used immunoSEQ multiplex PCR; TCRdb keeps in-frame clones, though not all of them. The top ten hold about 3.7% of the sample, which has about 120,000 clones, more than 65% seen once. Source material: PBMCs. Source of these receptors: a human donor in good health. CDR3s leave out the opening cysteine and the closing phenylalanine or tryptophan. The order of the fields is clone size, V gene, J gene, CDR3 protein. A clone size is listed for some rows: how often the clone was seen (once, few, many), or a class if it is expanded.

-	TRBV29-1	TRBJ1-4	SVARDRGTNEKLF
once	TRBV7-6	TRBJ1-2	ASSLADRVGYGYT
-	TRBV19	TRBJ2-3	ASSIRRSGTGGSHTQY
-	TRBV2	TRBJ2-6	ASSDRGTGANVLT
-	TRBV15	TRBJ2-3	ATSIAGNTDTQY
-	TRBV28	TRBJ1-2	ASSLTASAGYT
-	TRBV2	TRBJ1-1	ASRDRENTEAF
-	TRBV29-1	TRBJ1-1	SVDQHTNTGQNTEAF
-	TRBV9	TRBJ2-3	ASSVAGLGEDTQY
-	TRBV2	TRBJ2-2	ASSSGRNTGELF
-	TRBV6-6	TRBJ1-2	ASSPLGQHYGYT
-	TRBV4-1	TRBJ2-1	ASSPGGRGLSGQF
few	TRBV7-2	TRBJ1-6	ASSLQLWTPLH
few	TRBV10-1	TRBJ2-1	ASSGLAGGENEQF
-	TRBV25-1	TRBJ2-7	ASSAGSSYEQY
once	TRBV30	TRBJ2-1	AWSGTYNEQF
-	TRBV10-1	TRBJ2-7	ASSDGGPSYEQY
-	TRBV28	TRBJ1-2	ASSFTQPGRGQIVYGYT
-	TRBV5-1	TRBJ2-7	ASRVGQAGGDEQY
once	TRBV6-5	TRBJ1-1	ASSWGQVANTEAF
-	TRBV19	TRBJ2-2	ASSIKTSGIAGELF
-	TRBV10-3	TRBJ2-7	AISSGQGTLDEQY
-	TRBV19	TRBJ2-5	ASSMRVRGQETQY